The rows below give T cell receptor beta chains drawn from one sample of a study of CD8 T cells in Susac syndrome. TCRdb processed the immunoSEQ multiplex PCR reads anew with MiXCR; each CDR3 protein has one entry. The sample holds roughly 220,000 distinct CDR3 sequences, around 93% seen once. The sample comprised CD4+ T cells from PBMCs. All receptors come from a human donor with Susac syndrome. The CDR3 runs from the conserved cysteine through the conserved F or W. The D gene is left open where the match is weak. Size tells how often a clone was seen (once, few, many) or the class of an expanded clone, and some rows leave it out.

cdr3_nt cdr3_aa j_call clone_size cdr3_length v_call d_call
TGTGCCTGGAGTCCTACTCGGGACAGGTGGAGCCATGGCTACACCTTC CAWSPTRDRWSHGYTF TRBJ1-2 . 16 TRBV30 TRBD1
TGTGCCAGCAGTTTAACCCGACAGTTTGTACCTGAAGCTTTCTTT CASSLTRQFVPEAFF TRBJ1-1 . 15 TRBV12-3/TRBV12-4 .
TGCAGTGCTCTTTGGGGGGGGGCTAGCACAGATACGCAGTATTTT CSALWGGASTDTQYF TRBJ2-3 once 15 TRBV20-1 .
TGTGCCAGCAGACCCCCCTCCTGGGCGGGGGGCAACAATGAGCAGTTCTTC CASRPPSWAGGNNEQFF TRBJ2-1 . 17 TRBV27 TRBD2
TGCAGCGTTGGAGGGAGACAGGGGGGTTCTGGGGCCAACGTCCTGACTTTC CSVGGRQGGSGANVLTF TRBJ2-6 . 17 TRBV29-1 TRBD1
TGTGCCAGCAGCATCGGGACAGGGGGCGTGGAGACCCAGTACTTC CASSIGTGGVETQYF TRBJ2-5 . 15 TRBV2 TRBD1
TGTGCCAGCGCGGGCCCGGGGAATGAGCAGTTCTTC CASAGPGNEQFF TRBJ2-1 . 12 TRBV28 .
TGTGCCAGCAGCCAGACGGCCGGCGGAGAAAAACTGTTTTTT CASSQTAGGEKLFF TRBJ1-4 . 14 TRBV12-3/TRBV12-4 .
TGTGCCAGCAGCTTAGTGGGACTAGCTCAAGATACGCAGTATTTT CASSLVGLAQDTQYF TRBJ2-3 once 15 TRBV7-9 TRBD2
TGTGCCAGCCTTGGGCAGATCTATGGCTACACCTTC CASLGQIYGYTF TRBJ1-2 once 12 TRBV28 .
TGTGCCTGGGCCGGAGTAAACACTGAAGCTTTCTTT CAWAGVNTEAFF TRBJ1-1 . 12 TRBV30 .
TGTGCCTGGACACGGGGGGAGGATACGCAGTATTTT CAWTRGEDTQYF TRBJ2-3 . 12 TRBV30 TRBD2
TGTGCCAGCAGCTTAAACGGCGGCGGTGAGCAGTTCTTC CASSLNGGGEQFF TRBJ2-1 . 13 TRBV7-2 .
TGCGCCAGCAGCCCCGAGGTGGGGGTTCCCTACGAGCAGTACTTC CASSPEVGVPYEQYF TRBJ2-7 . 15 TRBV5-1 .
TGTGCCACCAGTGATCCCTTCGGGGGCCCAACAGATACGCAGTATTTT CATSDPFGGPTDTQYF TRBJ2-3 once 16 TRBV24-1 .
TGCAGTGCTTCCCCGGGGCTAGCGGGGGGTGGGTCCACAGATACGCAGTATTTT CSASPGLAGGGSTDTQYF TRBJ2-3 . 18 TRBV20-1 TRBD2
TGTGCCAGCAGTCCGAATTCCCTTAATGAAAAACTGTTTTTT CASSPNSLNEKLFF TRBJ1-4 . 14 TRBV6-5 .
TGTGCCAGCAGCCCCCGGTCAGCGGGGGATAATTCACCCCTCCACTTT CASSPRSAGDNSPLHF TRBJ1-6 . 16 TRBV5-6 .
TGTGCCAGCAGTTTATTTAGCCAGGGACGCGAGCAGTACTTC CASSLFSQGREQYF TRBJ2-7 . 14 TRBV28 .
TGCGCCAGCAGCCCCCAGACAGCTTCCTACGAGCAGTACTTC CASSPQTASYEQYF TRBJ2-7 . 14 TRBV5-1 .